This T cell receptor beta chain emerged from a study of graft-versus-host responses after intestinal transplantation. Sequenced by immunoSEQ multiplex PCR; TCRdb stores in-frame clones only, minus some. The sample carries 20,000 to 25,000 clones, around 44% recorded once. After the reaction, proliferating CFSE-low CD3+CD4+ and CD3+CD8+ responders were sorted. The sample consisted of alloreactive CD4+ T cells from a mixed lymphocyte reaction culture, taken before intestinal transplant. Subset: CFSE-low proliferating T cells sorted from approximately 6-day pre-transplant mixed lymphocyte reaction (GvH or HvG direction). The TCR comes from a human patient who received an intestinal transplant.

CDR3 nucleotides: TGTGCCAGAAGCGGGTCGACGGGACTTCAAGAGACCCAGTACTTC. As protein: CARSGSTGLQETQYF. The rearrangement uses TRBV5-3 and TRBJ2-5, with D possibly being TRBD2 (6 bases). TRBV5-3 is assigned to the ORF class and has an uncertain function. V was clipped by 4 bases and J by 2 bases, with 15 bases between them. This CDR3 comprises 15 residues.